The rows below give T cell receptor beta chains drawn from one sample of a study of T cell repertoires in cytomegalovirus infection. TCRdb re-called the reads through MiXCR, storing one row per CDR3 protein. This table has around 310,000 distinct CDR3 sequences, under 20% appearing once. Material for sequencing was PBMCs. The source is a human donor in good health (CMV status not recorded). Some clones in this sample may be carry-over from other donors' samples. The CDR3 runs from the conserved cysteine through the conserved F or W. The order of the fields is V gene, J gene, clone size, D gene, CDR3 DNA, CDR3 protein. A D gene is named only where the DNA matches it firmly. Clone size appears in some rows only: once, few, many, or a class for an expanded clone.

>TRBV7-2|TRBJ1-6|many|.
TGTGCCAGCAGCTTAGAATTTTCGTCCTATAATTCACCCCTCCACTTT
CASSLEFSSYNSPLHF
>TRBV4-3|TRBJ2-3|few|TRBD2
TGCGCCAGCAGCCAGGAAAGCGGGGGGGCCCGAGATACGCAGTATTTT
CASSQESGGARDTQYF
>TRBV27|TRBJ2-7|few|.
TGTGCCAGCAGTTTGTGGGGGGGCCTAGACGAGCAGTACTTC
CASSLWGGLDEQYF
>TRBV6-1|TRBJ1-1|few|.
TGTGCCAGCAGTGAAGGACTGAGATGGAACACTGAAGCTTTCTTT
CASSEGLRWNTEAFF
>TRBV12-3/TRBV12-4|TRBJ2-1|.|.
TGTGCCAGCAGTTTAGTTGCAGATTCCCCCTACAATGAGCAGTTCTTC
CASSLVADSPYNEQFF
>TRBV20-1|TRBJ1-1|.|TRBD1
TGCAGTGCTAGCAGGGGGACAGGCCACCAGGTGGGCACTGAAGCTTTCTTT
CSASRGTGHQVGTEAFF
>TRBV6-1|TRBJ2-3|many|TRBD1
TGTGCCAGCAGTGTCACAACCGGGACAGGGGTTCAAGATACGCAGTATTTT
CASSVTTGTGVQDTQYF
>TRBV10-2|TRBJ1-5|.|.
TGCGCCAGCAGTGGGGGCTCCAATCAGCCCCAGCATTTT
CASSGGSNQPQHF
>TRBV19|TRBJ1-1|.|TRBD1
TGTGCCAGTACCAACAGGGACAGCGGGGACACTGAAGCTTTCTTT
CASTNRDSGDTEAFF
>TRBV7-6|TRBJ1-3|many|TRBD1
TGTGCCAGCAGCGCCGGGACAGGGTCCTCCTCTGGAAACACCATATATTTT
CASSAGTGSSSGNTIYF
>TRBV27|TRBJ1-2|many|.
TGTGCCAGCAGTTTAGCCCAGGGTCGCGACTATGGCTACACCTTC
CASSLAQGRDYGYTF
>TRBV5-5|TRBJ2-1|.|.
TGTGCCAGCAGCCCGTCGGTCAGCGTCTCCTACAATGAGCAGTTCTTC
CASSPSVSVSYNEQFF
>TRBV20-1|TRBJ2-2|few|.
TGCAGTGCTAGAGATCGGGACACCGGTTCGTCCGGGGAGCTGTTTTTT
CSARDRDTGSSGELFF
>TRBV7-7|TRBJ2-5|many|.
TGTGCTAGCCAAGCTAGGGGAGAGACCCAGTACTTC
CASQARGETQYF
>TRBV20-1|TRBJ2-7|few|.
TGCAGTGCTAGTGGCGGGCACTCCTACGAGCAGTACTTC
CSASGGHSYEQYF
>TRBV19|TRBJ1-5|.|TRBD1
TGTGCCAGTAGTAAAGGACAGGAGGGGTGGCAGCCCCAGCATTTT
CASSKGQEGWQPQHF
>TRBV27|TRBJ2-7|few|.
TGTGCCAGCAGTCCCGGGACCAGAAGTTCCTTGTTGGCACACGAGCAGTACTTC
CASSPGTRSSLLAHEQYF
>TRBV12-3/TRBV12-4|TRBJ1-1|few|.
TGTGCCAGCAGCCCTGGGCAGTACATGAACACTGAAGCTTTCTTT
CASSPGQYMNTEAFF
>TRBV19|TRBJ2-3|few|TRBD1
TGTGCCAGTAGTGTTTTCCACCGGGACAGGAGCACAGATACGCAGTATTTT
CASSVFHRDRSTDTQYF
>TRBV20-1|TRBJ2-2|.|.
TGCAGTGCCCAGAGGATTAACACCGGGGAGCTGTTTTTT
CSAQRINTGELFF
>TRBV7-9|TRBJ2-5|.|.
TGTGCCAGCAGCCCTGGGGTGGAGACCCAGTACTTC
CASSPGVETQYF
>TRBV4-1|TRBJ1-5|.|TRBD1
TGCGCCAGCAGCCGAGAATTTGGGCAGGGGGCTTTAGGCAATCAGCCCCAGCATTTT
CASSREFGQGALGNQPQHF
>TRBV7-2|TRBJ2-7|many|.
TGTGCCAGCAGCCCTAGTCGGAGCGAGCAGTACTTC
CASSPSRSEQYF
>TRBV5-1|TRBJ1-1|.|.
TGCGCCAGCATGTCCGGACAAAACACTGAAGCTTTCTTT
CASMSGQNTEAFF
>TRBV2|TRBJ1-1|.|.
TGTGCCAGCAGGTGGACAGACTCTTTGAACACTGAAGCTTTCTTT
CASRWTDSLNTEAFF
>TRBV7-2|TRBJ1-3|many|.
TGTGCCAGCAGCTCCCAGACACCCAGGGCTGGAAACACCATATATTTT
CASSSQTPRAGNTIYF
>TRBV28|TRBJ1-5|.|TRBD1
TGTGCCAGCAATAACCCGACAGGGTCGGGGCAGCCCCAGCATTTT
CASNNPTGSGQPQHF
>TRBV28|TRBJ2-7|.|TRBD2
TGTGCCAGCAGTCCCCTGGGGCGGGGGATCGCCTACGAGCAGTACTTC
CASSPLGRGIAYEQYF
>TRBV5-1|TRBJ2-5|few|TRBD1
TGCGCCAGCAGCGACGGACAGGGAACGGGACTAGAGACCCAGTACTTC
CASSDGQGTGLETQYF
>TRBV27|TRBJ2-2|few|.
TGTGCCAGCAGTTTACACACCACTCCAGATTCGAACACCGGGGAGCTGTTTTTT
CASSLHTTPDSNTGELFF
>TRBV10-3|TRBJ2-5|few|TRBD2
TGTGCCACCGGACTAGCGGGGGAAGAGACCCAGTACTTC
CATGLAGEETQYF
>TRBV15|TRBJ2-1|.|TRBD1
TGTGCCACCAGCAGCCTAGTACACGGGCCCGGGACAGTGACCAATGAGCAGTTCTTC
CATSSLVHGPGTVTNEQFF
>TRBV6-6|TRBJ2-2|few|TRBD2
TGTGCCGTCCAAGGGTGGGGGGGCACCGGGGAGCTGTTTTTT
CAVQGWGGTGELFF
>TRBV28|TRBJ2-7|few|.
TGTGCCAGCAGTTCCCCAGGAGGGGGGACTGTCTTTGAGCAGTACTTC
CASSSPGGGTVFEQYF
>TRBV7-2|TRBJ1-6|many|TRBD1
TGTGCCAGCAGCTTAGTGGACAGGAGCGGAACCCTCCACTTT
CASSLVDRSGTLHF
>TRBV3-1|TRBJ2-1|.|TRBD2
TGTGCCAGCAGCCAAGATCACGGGACTAGCGGGGTGAGTGAGCAGTTCTTC
CASSQDHGTSGVSEQFF
>TRBV6-5|TRBJ1-4|few|.
TGTGCCAGCAGTCCTGGGGGTGCAACTAATGAAAAACTGTTTTTT
CASSPGGATNEKLFF
>TRBV12-3/TRBV12-4|TRBJ1-1|few|.
TGTGCCACCGAGGACAGCATGAACACTGAAGCTTTCTTT
CATEDSMNTEAFF
>TRBV6-1|TRBJ2-4|many|.
TGTGCCAGCAGTGACGGAGAAATACAGAGGTCATCTGTAGACATTCAGTACTTC
CASSDGEIQRSSVDIQYF
>TRBV27|TRBJ2-1|.|.
TGTGCCAGCAGCCTGACAGGATCCTGGGGGCAGTTCTTC
CASSLTGSWGQFF
>TRBV29-1|TRBJ2-7|few|TRBD1
TGCAGCGTTGCCAAACAAGGGGGACAGAAGCGATACGAGCAGTACTTC
CSVAKQGGQKRYEQYF
>TRBV28|TRBJ2-6|few|TRBD1
TGTGCCAGCAGAACCTTGACAGGGATGGGGTTTGCGGGGGCCAACGTCCTGACTTTC
CASRTLTGMGFAGANVLTF
>TRBV27|TRBJ2-2|.|TRBD2
TGTGCCAGCAGTTTATCCATTACGCCAGGGAGGGGTAGCGGGGAGCTGTTTTTT
CASSLSITPGRGSGELFF
>TRBV14|TRBJ1-2|.|.
TGTGCCAGCAGCCAAGATCCCGAATATGGCTACACCTTC
CASSQDPEYGYTF
>TRBV4-1|TRBJ2-3|.|TRBD2
TGCGCCAGCAGCCCGCAAGCGCTAGCGGGGGGGGCCATAGATACGCAGTATTTT
CASSPQALAGGAIDTQYF
>TRBV3-1|TRBJ1-4|.|.
TGTGCCAGCAGCCAAGCAGGTGATAATGAAAAACTGTTTTTT
CASSQAGDNEKLFF
>TRBV7-2|TRBJ2-1|many|.
TGTGCCAGCACCACGGACAGAGTCTACAATGAGCAGTTCTTC
CASTTDRVYNEQFF